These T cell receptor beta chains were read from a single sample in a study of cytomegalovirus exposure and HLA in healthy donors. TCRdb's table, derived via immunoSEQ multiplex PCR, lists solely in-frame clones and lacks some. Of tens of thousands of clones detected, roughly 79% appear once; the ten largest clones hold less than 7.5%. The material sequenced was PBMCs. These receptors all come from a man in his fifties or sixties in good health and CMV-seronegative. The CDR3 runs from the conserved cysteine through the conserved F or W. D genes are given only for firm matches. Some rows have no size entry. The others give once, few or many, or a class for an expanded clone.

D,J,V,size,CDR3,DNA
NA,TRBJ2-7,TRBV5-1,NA,CASNSDGSRDEQYF,TGCGCCAGCAACTCCGACGGAAGCAGGGACGAGCAGTACTTC
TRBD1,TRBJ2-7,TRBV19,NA,CASSLGDRGSYEQYF,TGTGCCAGTAGTTTAGGGGACAGGGGCTCCTACGAGCAGTACTTC
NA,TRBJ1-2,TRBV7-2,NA,CASSRDTLNYGYTF,TGTGCCAGCAGCAGGGACACACTTAACTATGGCTACACCTTC
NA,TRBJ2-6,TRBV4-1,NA,CASSPSGTYHGANVLTF,TGCGCCAGCAGCCCGAGCGGCACCTACCACGGGGCCAACGTCCTGACTTTC
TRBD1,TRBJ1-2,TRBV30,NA,CAWGQGLNYGYTF,TGTGCCTGGGGACAGGGATTGAACTATGGCTACACCTTC
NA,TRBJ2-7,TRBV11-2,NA,CASSVWSVEQYF,TGTGCCAGCAGCGTCTGGAGTGTCGAGCAGTACTTC
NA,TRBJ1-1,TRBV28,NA,CASSLPEQGMAFF,TGTGCCAGCAGCCTTCCCGAGCAGGGGATGGCTTTCTTT
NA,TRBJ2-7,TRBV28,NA,CASSRAYGGRDYEQYF,TGTGCCAGCAGCCGCGCCTACGGGGGGCGCGATTACGAGCAGTACTTC
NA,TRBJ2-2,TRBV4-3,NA,CASSQDGTGAGELFF,TGCGCCAGCAGCCAAGATGGGACGGGAGCCGGGGAGCTGTTTTTT
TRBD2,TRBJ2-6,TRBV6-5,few,CASSYGGEAGANVLTF,TGTGCCAGCAGTTACGGGGGGGAGGCTGGGGCCAACGTCCTGACTTTC
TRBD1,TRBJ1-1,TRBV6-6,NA,CASSQPGQVTEAFF,TGTGCCAGCAGTCAACCGGGACAGGTCACTGAAGCTTTCTTT
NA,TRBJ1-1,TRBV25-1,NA,CASSEPSVRGRTEAFF,TGTGCCAGCAGTGAACCTAGCGTAAGAGGGCGGACTGAAGCTTTCTTT
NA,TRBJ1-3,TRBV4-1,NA,CASSQDRVSGNTIYF,TGCGCCAGCAGCCAAGACAGGGTCTCTGGAAACACCATATATTTT
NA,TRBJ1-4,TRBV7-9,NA,CASSLVQGNEKLFF,TGTGCCAGCAGCTTGGTCCAGGGAAATGAAAAACTGTTTTTT
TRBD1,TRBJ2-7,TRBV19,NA,CASSIEDRGPYEQYF,TGTGCCAGTAGTATAGAGGACAGGGGGCCTTACGAGCAGTACTTC
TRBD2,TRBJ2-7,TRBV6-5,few,CASSYSLVAGVSEQYF,TGTGCCAGCAGTTACTCTCTGGTGGCGGGAGTCTCCGAGCAGTACTTC
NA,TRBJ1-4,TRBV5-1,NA,CASQKAGGREKLFF,TGCGCCAGCCAAAAAGCGGGGGGTAGAGAAAAACTGTTTTTT
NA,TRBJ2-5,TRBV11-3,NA,CASRPRGEETQYF,TGTGCCAGCAGGCCTAGAGGAGAAGAGACCCAGTACTTC
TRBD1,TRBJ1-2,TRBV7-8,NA,CASSFYRGDGYTF,TGTGCCAGCAGCTTTTACAGGGGGGATGGCTACACCTTC
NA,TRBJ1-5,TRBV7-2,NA,CASSPMAGMNQPQHF,TGTGCCAGCAGCCCAATGGCGGGGATGAATCAGCCCCAGCATTTT
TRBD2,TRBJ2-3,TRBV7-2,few,CASSRRAGGQDTQYF,TGTGCCAGCAGTCGAAGAGCGGGGGGGCAGGATACGCAGTATTTT
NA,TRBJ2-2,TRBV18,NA,CASSRGHLNTGELFF,TGTGCCAGCTCACGGGGACATCTGAACACCGGGGAGCTGTTTTTT
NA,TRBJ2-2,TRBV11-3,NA,CASSSERGGTGELFF,TGTGCCAGCAGCTCAGAAAGAGGTGGCACCGGGGAGCTGTTTTTT
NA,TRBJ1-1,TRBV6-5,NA,CASSPGLHMNTEAFF,TGTGCCAGCAGCCCCGGACTCCATATGAACACTGAAGCTTTCTTT
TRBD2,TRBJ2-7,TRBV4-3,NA,CASSQEYFGSSGGDEQYF,TGCGCCAGCAGCCAAGAATATTTCGGCTCTAGCGGTGGGGACGAGCAGTACTTC
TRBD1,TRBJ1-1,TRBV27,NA,CASSFDRGEYTEAFF,TGTGCCAGCAGTTTTGACAGGGGCGAATACACTGAAGCTTTCTTT
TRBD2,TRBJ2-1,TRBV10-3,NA,CAIRLGTSEYNEQFF,TGTGCCATCAGACTCGGGACTAGCGAATACAATGAGCAGTTCTTC
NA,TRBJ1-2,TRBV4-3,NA,CASSQDLQGLGYTF,TGCGCCAGCAGCCAAGATCTCCAGGGTTTAGGCTACACCTTC
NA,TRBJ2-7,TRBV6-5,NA,CASSLIVGSYEQYF,TGTGCCAGCAGTTTAATCGTCGGTTCCTACGAGCAGTACTTC
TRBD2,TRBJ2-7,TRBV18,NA,CASSPRDGRYEQYF,TGTGCCAGCTCTCCCAGGGACGGGAGGTACGAGCAGTACTTC
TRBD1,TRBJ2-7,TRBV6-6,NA,CASTKTGGYEQYF,TGTGCCAGCACTAAAACAGGGGGCTACGAGCAGTACTTC
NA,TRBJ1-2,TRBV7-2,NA,CASSPDPGRQGYTF,TGTGCCAGCAGCCCGGACCCGGGGAGGCAAGGCTACACCTTC
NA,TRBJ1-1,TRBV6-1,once,CASLMRVEAFF,TGTGCCAGCCTCATGCGGGTAGAAGCTTTCTTT
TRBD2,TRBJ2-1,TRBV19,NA,CASSIFLGTSSGNEQFF,TGTGCCAGTAGTATTTTTCTTGGGACTAGCTCAGGCAATGAGCAGTTCTTC
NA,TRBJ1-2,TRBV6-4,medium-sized,CASSDSATEGYTF,TGTGCCAGCAGTGACTCCGCGACAGAAGGCTACACCTTC
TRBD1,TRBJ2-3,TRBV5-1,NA,CASSRPDRDTDTQYF,TGCGCCAGCAGCCGTCCGGACAGGGACACAGATACGCAGTATTTT
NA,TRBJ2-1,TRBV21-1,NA,CASSKFKRGSDNEQFF,TGTGCCAGCAGCAAATTTAAGCGGGGGTCCGACAATGAGCAGTTCTTC
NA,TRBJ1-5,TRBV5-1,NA,CASSQGQSNQPQHF,TGCGCCAGCAGCCAAGGACAGAGCAATCAGCCCCAGCATTTT
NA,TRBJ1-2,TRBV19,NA,CASSIVGQNYGYTF,TGTGCCAGTAGTATCGTTGGGCAGAACTATGGCTACACCTTC
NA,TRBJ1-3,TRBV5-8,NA,CASTGGVNLSGNTIYF,TGTGCCAGCACCGGGGGGGTTAACCTCTCTGGAAACACCATATATTTT
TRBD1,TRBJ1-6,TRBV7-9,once,CASSLRQGSSPLHF,TGTGCCAGCAGCCTTCGACAGGGTAGCTCACCCCTCCACTTT
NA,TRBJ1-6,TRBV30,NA,CAWRIAYNSPLHF,TGTGCCTGGAGAATCGCCTATAATTCACCCCTCCACTTT
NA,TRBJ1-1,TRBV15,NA,CATSRDSYEAFF,TGTGCCACCAGCAGAGATTCGTATGAAGCTTTCTTT
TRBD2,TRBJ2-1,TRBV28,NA,CASSWAAGGWKTYNEQFF,TGTGCCAGCAGTTGGGCTGCGGGAGGTTGGAAAACCTACAATGAGCAGTTCTTC
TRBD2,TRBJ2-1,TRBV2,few,CASSHPEGLAGVTYNEQFF,TGTGCCAGCAGTCACCCCGAGGGACTAGCGGGAGTAACCTACAATGAGCAGTTCTTC
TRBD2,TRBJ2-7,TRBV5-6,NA,CASSLALAYEQYF,TGTGCCAGCAGCTTGGCACTAGCGTACGAGCAGTACTTC
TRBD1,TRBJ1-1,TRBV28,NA,CASRGQGLLPEAFF,TGTGCCAGCAGGGGACAGGGGCTATTACCTGAAGCTTTCTTT
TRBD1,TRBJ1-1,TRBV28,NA,CASSLSGQGLAFF,TGTGCCAGCAGTTTATCTGGACAGGGTTTAGCTTTCTTT
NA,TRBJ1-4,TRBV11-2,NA,CASSLGTGWEEKLFF,TGTGCCAGCAGCTTAGGAACAGGGTGGGAGGAAAAACTGTTTTTT
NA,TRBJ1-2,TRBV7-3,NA,CASSLTKRHRYTF,TGTGCCAGCAGCTTAACGAAAAGACACCGCTACACCTTC
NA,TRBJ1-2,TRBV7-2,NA,CASSLAGAPKGYTF,TGTGCCAGCAGCTTAGCGGGGGCACCAAAAGGCTACACCTTC
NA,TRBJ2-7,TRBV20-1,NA,CSAKAEEQYF,TGCAGTGCTAAAGCTGAGGAGCAGTACTTC
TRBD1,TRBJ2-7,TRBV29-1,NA,CSVEVGGQGSYEQYF,TGCAGCGTTGAAGTAGGGGGACAGGGGTCCTACGAGCAGTACTTC
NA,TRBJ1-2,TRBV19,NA,CASRTEPYGYTF,TGTGCCAGTAGGACAGAACCCTATGGCTACACCTTC
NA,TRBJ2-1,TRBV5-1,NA,CASSDYIYNEQFF,TGCGCCAGCAGTGACTACATCTACAATGAGCAGTTCTTC
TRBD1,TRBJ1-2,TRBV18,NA,CASSTGQDYGYTF,TGTGCCAGCTCAACCGGACAGGACTATGGCTACACCTTC